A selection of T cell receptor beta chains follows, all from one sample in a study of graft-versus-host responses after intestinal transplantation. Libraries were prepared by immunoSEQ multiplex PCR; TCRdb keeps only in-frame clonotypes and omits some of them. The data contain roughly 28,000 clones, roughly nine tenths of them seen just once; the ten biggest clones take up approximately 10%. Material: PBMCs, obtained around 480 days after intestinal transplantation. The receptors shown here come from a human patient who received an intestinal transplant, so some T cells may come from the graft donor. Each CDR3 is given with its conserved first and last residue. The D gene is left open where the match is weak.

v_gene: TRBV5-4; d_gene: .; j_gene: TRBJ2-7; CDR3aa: CASSRDTYEQYF; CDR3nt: TGTGCCAGCAGCCGTGATACCTACGAGCAGTACTTC
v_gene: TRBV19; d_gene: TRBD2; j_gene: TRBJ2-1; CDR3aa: CASSIPGLAGGYEQFF; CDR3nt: TGTGCCAGTAGTATACCTGGACTAGCGGGAGGCTATGAGCAGTTCTTC
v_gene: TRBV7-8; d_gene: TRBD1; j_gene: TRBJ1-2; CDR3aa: CASRPDRGRTLWGYTF; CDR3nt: TGTGCCAGCAGGCCGGACAGGGGGCGAACCTTGTGGGGCTACACCTTC
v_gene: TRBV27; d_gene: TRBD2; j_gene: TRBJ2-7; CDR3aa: CASSWSSGRESDEQYF; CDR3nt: TGTGCCAGCAGTTGGTCTAGCGGGAGAGAGTCGGACGAGCAGTACTTC
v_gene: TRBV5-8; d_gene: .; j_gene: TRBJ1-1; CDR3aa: CASSFSTRYTEAFF; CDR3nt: TGTGCCAGCAGCTTTTCTACAAGGTACACTGAAGCTTTCTTT
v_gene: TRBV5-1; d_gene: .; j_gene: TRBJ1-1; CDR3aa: CASSLGRRTEAFF; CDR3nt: TGCGCCAGCAGCTTGGGGAGGAGGACTGAAGCTTTCTTT
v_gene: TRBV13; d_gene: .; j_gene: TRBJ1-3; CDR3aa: CASSAKWLRGTGNTIYF; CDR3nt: TGTGCCAGCAGCGCGAAGTGGCTCAGAGGTACTGGAAACACCATATATTTT
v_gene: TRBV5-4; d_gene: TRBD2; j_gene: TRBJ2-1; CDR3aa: CASSRDYSSYNEQFF; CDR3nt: TGTGCCAGCAGCCGGGACTACAGCTCCTACAATGAGCAGTTCTTC
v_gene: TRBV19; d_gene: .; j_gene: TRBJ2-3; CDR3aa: CASRPRGQGLGTDTQYF; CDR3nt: TGTGCCAGTAGACCAAGGGGCCAAGGTTTGGGCACAGATACGCAGTATTTT
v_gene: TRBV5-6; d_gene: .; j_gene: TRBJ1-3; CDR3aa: CASSSGRGNTIYF; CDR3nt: TGTGCCAGCAGCTCGGGCCGAGGAAACACCATATATTTT